The clone carrying this TCR beta chain was picked up many times. The antigen is not known. Between the trimmed V and J ends, which lost 2 bases and 1 base, there was a span of 8 bases. Per the germline V gene, CDR1 is SGHKS and CDR2 is YYEKEE (reference sequence). The CDR3 is made up of 14 amino acids. These data are taken from a study of T cells in Graves' hyperthyroidism and ophthalmopathy. Study-wide context: Any treatment followed the collection of peripheral blood at initial diagnosis. Study-wide results and caveats: Expanded thyroid clonotypes (above 0.001) were mostly also found in blood.

Regions amplified from RNA transcripts were the TCR beta CDR3 regions. Using the HTBI primer set, a first-round RT-PCR was run on the TCR CDR3. From the multiplex PCR reads, TCRdb called clonotypes with MiXCR, one entry per CDR3 protein. The sample carries hundreds of thousands of distinct CDR3 sequences, around 14% recorded once. Exclusion followed for patients with uncontrolled infection, other autoimmune disease, pregnancy or lactation. In making diagnoses, clinical symptoms, serum thyroxine and TRAb, thyroid ultrasound and orbital computed tomography were all used. Sequenced material: blood. J is TRBJ2-3 and V is TRBV5-5; D not certain. The sequence was obtained from a woman between 25 and 40 years old with Graves' hyperthyroidism. The CDR3 bases are TGTGCCAGCAGCTTATCCCCAGGCACAGATACGCAGTATTTT. Amino acids: CASSLSPGTDTQYF.